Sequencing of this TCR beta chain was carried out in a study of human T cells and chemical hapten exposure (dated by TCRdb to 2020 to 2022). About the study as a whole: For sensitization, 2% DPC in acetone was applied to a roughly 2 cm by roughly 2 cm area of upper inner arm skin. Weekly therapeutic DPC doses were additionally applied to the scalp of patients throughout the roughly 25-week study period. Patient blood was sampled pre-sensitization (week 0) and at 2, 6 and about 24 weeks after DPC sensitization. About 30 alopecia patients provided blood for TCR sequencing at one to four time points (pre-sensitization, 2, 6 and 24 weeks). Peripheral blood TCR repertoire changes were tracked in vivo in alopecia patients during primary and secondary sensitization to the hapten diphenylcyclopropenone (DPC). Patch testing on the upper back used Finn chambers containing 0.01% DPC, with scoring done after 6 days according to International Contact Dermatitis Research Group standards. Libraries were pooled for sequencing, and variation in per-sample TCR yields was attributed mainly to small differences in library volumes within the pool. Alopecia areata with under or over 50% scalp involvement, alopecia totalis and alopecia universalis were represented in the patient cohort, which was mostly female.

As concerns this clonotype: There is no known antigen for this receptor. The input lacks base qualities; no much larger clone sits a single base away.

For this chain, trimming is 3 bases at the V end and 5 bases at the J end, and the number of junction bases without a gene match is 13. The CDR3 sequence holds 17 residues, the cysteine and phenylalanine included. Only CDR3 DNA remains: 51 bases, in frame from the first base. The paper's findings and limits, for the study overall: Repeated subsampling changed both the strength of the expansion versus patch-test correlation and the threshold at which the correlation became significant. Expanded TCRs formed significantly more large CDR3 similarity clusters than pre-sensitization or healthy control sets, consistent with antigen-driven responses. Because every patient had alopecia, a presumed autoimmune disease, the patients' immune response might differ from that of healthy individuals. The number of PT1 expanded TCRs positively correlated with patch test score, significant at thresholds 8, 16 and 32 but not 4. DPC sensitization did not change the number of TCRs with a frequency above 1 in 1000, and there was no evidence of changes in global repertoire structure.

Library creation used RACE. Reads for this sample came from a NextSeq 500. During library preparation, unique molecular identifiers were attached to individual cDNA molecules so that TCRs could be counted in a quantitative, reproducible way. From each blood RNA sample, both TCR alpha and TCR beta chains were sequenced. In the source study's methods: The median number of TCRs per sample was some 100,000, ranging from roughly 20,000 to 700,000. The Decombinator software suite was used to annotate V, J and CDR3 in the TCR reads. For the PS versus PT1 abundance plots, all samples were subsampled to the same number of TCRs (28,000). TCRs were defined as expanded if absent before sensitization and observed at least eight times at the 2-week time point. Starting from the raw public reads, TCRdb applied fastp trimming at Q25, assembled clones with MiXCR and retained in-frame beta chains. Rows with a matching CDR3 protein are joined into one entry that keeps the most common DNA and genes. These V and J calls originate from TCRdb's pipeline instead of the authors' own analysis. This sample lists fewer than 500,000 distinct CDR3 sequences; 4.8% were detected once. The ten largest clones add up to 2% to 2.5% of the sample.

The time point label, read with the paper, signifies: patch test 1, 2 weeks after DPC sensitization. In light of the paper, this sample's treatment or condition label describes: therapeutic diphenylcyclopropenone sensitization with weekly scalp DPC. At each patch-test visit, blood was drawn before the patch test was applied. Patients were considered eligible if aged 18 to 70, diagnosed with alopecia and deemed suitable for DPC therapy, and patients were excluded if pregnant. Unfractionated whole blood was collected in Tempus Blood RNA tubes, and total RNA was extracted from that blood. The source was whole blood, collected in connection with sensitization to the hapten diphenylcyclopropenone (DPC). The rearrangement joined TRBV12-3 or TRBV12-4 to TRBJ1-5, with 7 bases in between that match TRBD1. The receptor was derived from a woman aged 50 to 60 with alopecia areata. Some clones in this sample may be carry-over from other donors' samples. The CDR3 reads CASSFSYWDSDYQPQHF. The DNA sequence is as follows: TGTGCCAGCAGTTTTTCGTATTGGGACAGTGATTATCAGCCCCAGCATTTT.